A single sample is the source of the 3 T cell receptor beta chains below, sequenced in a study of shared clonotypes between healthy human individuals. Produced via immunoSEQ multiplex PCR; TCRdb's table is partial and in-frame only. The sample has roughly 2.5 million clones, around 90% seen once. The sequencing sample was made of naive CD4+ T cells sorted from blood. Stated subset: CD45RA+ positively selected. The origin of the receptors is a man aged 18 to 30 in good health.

The CDR3 sequence: CASTLASGAPTQYF. The CDR3 DNA sequence: TGTGCCAGCACCCTGGCAAGCGGGGCCCCGACGCAGTATTTT. The rearrangement joins TRBV6-5 to TRBJ2-3, with 7 bases that match TRBD2. The CDR3 is 14 amino acids. Trimming took 7 bases from V and 9 from J; bases not matched to a gene: 13. Germline assignment: CDR1 MNHEY and CDR2 SVGAGI.

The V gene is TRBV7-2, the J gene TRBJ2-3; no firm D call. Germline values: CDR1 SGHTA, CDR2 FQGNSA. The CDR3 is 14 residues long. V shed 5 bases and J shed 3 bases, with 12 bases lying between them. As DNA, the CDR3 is TGTGCCAGCAGCCCCTCTTATGCAACAGATACGCAGTATTTT. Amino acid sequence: CASSPSYATDTQYF.

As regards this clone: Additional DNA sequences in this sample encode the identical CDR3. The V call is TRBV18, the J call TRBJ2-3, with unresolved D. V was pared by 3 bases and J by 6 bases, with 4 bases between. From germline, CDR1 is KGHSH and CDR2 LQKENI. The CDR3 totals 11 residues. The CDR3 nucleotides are TGTGCCAGCTCACCGATGGATACGCAGTATTTT. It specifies CASSPMDTQYF. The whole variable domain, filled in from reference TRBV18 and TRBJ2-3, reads NAGVMQNPRHLVRRRGQEARLRCSPMKGHSHVYWYRQLPEEGLKFMVYLQKENIIDESGMPKERFSAEFPKEGPSILRIQQVVRGDSAAYFCASSPMDTQYFGPGTRLTVL.